The 23 T cell receptor beta chains presented below share a single source sample, sequenced in a study of cytomegalovirus exposure and HLA in healthy donors. Primers: 60 Vbeta forward and 13 Jbeta reverse. Clones were sequenced by immunoSEQ multiplex PCR, and TCRdb holds only the in-frame ones, with some missing. The sample has about 170,000 clones; around 85% are singletons. Material for sequencing was PBMCs. The receptors shown here come from a male donor in good health and CMV-seronegative.

This clone was counted once. The chain joins TRBV2 to TRBJ2-2, with D possibly TRBD1 on 6 matching bases. Germline V gene sequence: CDR1 SNHLY, CDR2 FYNNEI. V dropped 5 bases and J dropped 6 bases, with 16 bases sitting between them. CDR3 length: 15 residues. The CDR3 here is CASSQDTGLPGELFF. Here the CDR3 DNA reads TGTGCCAGCAGTCAAGATACAGGGCTCCCCGGGGAGCTGTTTTTT.

V is TRBV7-2 and J is TRBJ1-4; 8 nucleotides align to TRBD1. V gave up 5 bases and J gave up 3 bases; unmatched junction bases: 14. Germline V gene lookup returns CDR1 SGHTA and CDR2 FQGNSA. This CDR3 comprises 18 residues. The CDR3 nucleotides are TGTGCCAGCAGCCCTAGGGGGGATTTACAGGGGGCTAATGAAAAACTGTTTTTT. It yields the protein CASSPRGDLQGANEKLFF.

The chain carries TRBV7-9 and TRBJ1-4, with 11 bases that match TRBD1. This CDR3 contains 16 residues. Germline V gene sequence: CDR1 SEHNR, CDR2 FQNEAQ (reference sequence). The junction had 13 bases not matched to a gene; V was cut back by 6 bases and J by 10 bases. In DNA, the CDR3 is TGTGCCAGCAGTCCCTCGAGGACAGGGGGCGGCGGAAAACTGTTTTTT. As protein: CASSPSRTGGGGKLFF. Filled out from reference TRBV7-9 and TRBJ1-4, the complete variable domain reads DTGVSQNPRHKITKRGQNVTFRCDPISEHNRLYWYRQTLGQGPEFLTYFQNEAQLEKSRLLSDRFSAERPKGSFSTLEIQRTEQGDSAMYLCASSPSRTGGGGKLFFGSGTQLSVL.

V usage is TRBV18 and J usage is TRBJ1-1, with no clear D. The ends were cut back, 6 bases at V and 3 bases at J, with 14 bases in the middle. Germline loops: CDR1 KGHSH, CDR2 LQKENI. The CDR3 is 14 residues long. The CDR3 DNA reads TGTGCCAGCTCCCACCGGGATGTGGACACTGAAGCTTTCTTT. Translation gives CASSHRDVDTEAFF.

The chain carries TRBV11-2 and TRBJ1-1; no clear D gene. From germline, CDR1 is SGHAT and CDR2 FQNNGV. The CDR3 sequence is 13 residues long. V shed 3 bases and J shed 1 base, with 6 bases lying between them. CDR3 in DNA: TGTGCCAGCAGCTTCGGGGAGAACACTGAAGCTTTCTTT. This gives the protein CASSFGENTEAFF.

Concerning this clone itself: Sequence at one end of the junction differs from germline and may be a read error. Other DNA sequences in the sample encode the same CDR3. V usage is TRBV5-1 and J usage is TRBJ1-6, with D possibly matching TRBD1 (6 bases). Germline CDR1 and CDR2: SGHRS and YFSETQ. The CDR3 is 14 residues long. The CDR3 loop reads CASSLQGRDSPLHF. CDR3 DNA: TGCGCCAGCAGCTTACAGGGCCGGGATTCGCCCCTCCACTTT. Together with reference TRBV5-1 and TRBJ1-6, the CDR3 gives the full variable domain: KAGVTQTPRYLIKTRGQQVTLSCSPISGHRSVSWYQQTPGQGLQFLFEYFSETQRNKGNFPGRFSGRQFSNSRSEMNVSTLELGDSALYLCASSLQGRDSPLHFGNGTRLTVT.

This chain joins TRBV7-7 and TRBJ2-2, with D maybe TRBD2 (7 bases). The CDR3 has 14 amino acids. Germline loops: CDR1 SSHAT, CDR2 FNYEAQ (reference sequence). Trimming removed 1 base at V and 6 bases at J, with 9 bases between. DNA for the CDR3: TGTGCCAGCAGCTTAGAAGGGGGGGCCGGGGAGCTGTTTTTT. Translating gives CASSLEGGAGELFF. Looking up the rest from reference TRBV7-7 and TRBJ2-2 gives the full variable domain: GAGVSQSPRYKVTKRGQDVTLRCDPISSHATLYWYQQALGQGPEFLTYFNYEAQPDKSGLPSDRFSAERPEGSISTLTIQRTEQRDSAMYRCASSLEGGAGELFFGEGSRLTVL.

This CDR3 reads CASSPRGEQPQHF. The CDR3, as DNA: TGTGCCAGCTCACCGCGGGGTGAACAGCCCCAGCATTTT. This chain connects TRBV18 to TRBJ1-5; no clear D gene. This CDR3 contains 13 residues. Germline V CDR1 and CDR2: KGHSH, LQKENI. V shed 3 bases and J shed 7 bases, with 10 bases lying between them. Looking up the rest from reference TRBV18 and TRBJ1-5 gives the full variable domain: NAGVMQNPRHLVRRRGQEARLRCSPMKGHSHVYWYRQLPEEGLKFMVYLQKENIIDESGMPKERFSAEFPKEGPSILRIQQVVRGDSAAYFCASSPRGEQPQHFGDGTRLSIL.

The V call is TRBV5-1, the J call TRBJ2-3; 8 bases line up with TRBD2. The junction had 5 bases not matched to a gene; V was cut back by 4 bases and J by 4 bases. Germline CDR1 SGHRS, CDR2 YFSETQ. The CDR3 is 14 amino acids. The CDR3, as DNA: TGCGCCAGCAGCCCGGGGGGGGGAGCAGATACGCAGTATTTT. This translates into CASSPGGGADTQYF.

The chain links TRBV6-1 to TRBJ2-6, with a tentative D call TRBD2 (7 bases). Trimming left V 3 bases short and J 1 base short, with 13 bases between. CDR3 length: 17 residues. CDR1 and CDR2 from the germline V gene are MNHNS and SASEGT. The CDR3 DNA reads as TGTGCCAGCAGTGAGGCGGGGGCCTTTTCTGGGGCCAACGTCCTGACTTTC. It yields the protein CASSEAGAFSGANVLTF.

V is TRBV5-8 and J is TRBJ1-3; possibly TRBD1 for D (6 bases). The CDR3 sequence is 15 residues long. Germline CDR1 is SGHTS and CDR2 is YDEGEE. V lost 0 bases to trimming and J lost 2 bases, with 9 bases between them. The CDR3 loop is CASSLDRDPGNTIYF. The CDR3 bases are TGTGCCAGCAGCTTGGACAGGGACCCTGGAAACACCATATATTTT.

This clone was recorded only once. In nucleotides, the CDR3 is TGCGCCAGCAGCCAAGATATGGCGGGGGACTACGAGCAGTACTTC. It yields the protein CASSQDMAGDYEQYF. This rearrangement joins TRBV4-3 to TRBJ2-7; 7 nucleotides match TRBD2. V gave up 0 bases and J gave up 3 bases; unmatched junction bases: 5. Looked up from germline, CDR1 is LGHNA and CDR2 is YSLEER. The CDR3 contains 15 residues.

The V call is TRBV11-2, the J call TRBJ2-3, with 7 nucleotides matching TRBD2. Germline CDR1 reads SGHAT; CDR2 reads FQNNGV. With V trimmed by 5 bases and J by 1 base, 6 bases remained unmatched. This CDR3 is 15 amino acids long. The CDR3: CASSPRGDGTDTQYF. The DNA for the CDR3 is TGTGCCAGCAGCCCCCGGGGGGACGGCACAGATACGCAGTATTTT.

V usage is TRBV6-5 and J usage is TRBJ1-2; D perhaps matches TRBD1 (5 bases). V lost 3 bases to trimming and J lost 6 bases, with 8 bases between them. This CDR3 is built from 12 residues. Germline V CDR1 and CDR2: MNHEY, SVGAGI. The chain's CDR3 is CASSYRGNGYTF. The CDR3 coding sequence is TGTGCCAGCAGTTATCGGGGGAATGGCTACACCTTC.

The genes are TRBV6-4 and TRBJ1-1; 8 nucleotides match TRBD1. Germline loops: CDR1 MRHNA, CDR2 SNTAGT. This CDR3 spans 14 amino acids. The junction had 5 bases not matched to a gene; V was cut back by 4 bases and J by 4 bases. The CDR3 DNA reads TGTGCCAGCAGTGCGGAGGGACAGGTCACTGAAGCTTTCTTT. This codes for CASSAEGQVTEAFF.

This chain's CDR3 is CASSLSDRGNSPLHF. The CDR3 DNA is TGTGCCAGCAGTTTATCGGACAGGGGAAATTCACCCCTCCACTTT. The rearrangement joins TRBV27 to TRBJ1-6; 9 bases agree with TRBD1. Germline-derived CDR1 and CDR2 are MNHEY and SMNVEV (reference sequence). V trimming: 0 bases; J trimming: 7 bases; junction bases outside the gene matches: 1. This CDR3 has 15 amino acids.

The chain couples TRBV19 to TRBJ2-7, with 7 bases that match TRBD1. This CDR3 contains 16 residues. Germline V lookup: CDR1 LNHDA, CDR2 SQIVND (reference sequence). V shed 5 bases and J 4 bases; nucleotides not matched to a gene: 14. The CDR3 nucleotides read TGTGCCAGTAGTCCCCTACAGGGGACCTCTTTGTACGAGCAGTACTTC. Its translation is CASSPLQGTSLYEQYF.

The table lists this clone with a count of one. This rearrangement joins TRBV19 to TRBJ1-1; possibly TRBD1 for D (6 bases). Trimming removed 3 bases from V and 0 bases from J, with 14 bases in between. CDR1 and CDR2 from the germline V gene are LNHDA and SQIVND (reference sequence). The CDR3 totals 16 residues. CDR3 sequence: CASSILAGVMNTEAFF. CDR3 nucleotides: TGTGCCAGTAGTATTTTGGCAGGGGTCATGAACACTGAAGCTTTCTTT.

The chain couples TRBV5-6 to TRBJ1-4; 10 nucleotides align to TRBD1. The CDR3 has 15 amino acids. Germline V lookup: CDR1 SGHDT, CDR2 YYEEEE. V shed 3 bases, J shed 8 bases, and the junction held 7 bases outside the gene matches. CDR3 bases: TGTGCCAGCAGCTCGCCGGGACAGGGGTGGGAAAAACTGTTTTTT. This translates into CASSSPGQGWEKLFF.

The chain couples TRBV11-1 to TRBJ2-1; 9 bases map to TRBD1. The CDR3 has 14 residues. Germline values: CDR1 SGHAT, CDR2 FQDESV (reference sequence). V lost 5 bases to trimming and J lost 7 bases; unmatched junction nucleotides: 6. CDR3 protein: CASSKGQGRNEQFF. Here the CDR3 DNA reads TGTGCCAGCAGCAAGGGACAGGGAAGGAATGAGCAGTTCTTC.

This chain joins TRBV7-2 and TRBJ2-1, with 7 bases that match TRBD2. The V and J ends lost 0 bases and 5 bases, in that order; junction bases with no gene match: 4. In germline, CDR1 is SGHTA, CDR2 FQGNSA. This CDR3 region has 15 residues. CDR3 residues: CASSLAGGYHNEQFF. DNA for the CDR3: TGTGCCAGCAGCTTAGCGGGGGGGTACCACAATGAGCAGTTCTTC.

In nucleotides, the CDR3 is TGTGCCTGGAGTCTCGGGACAGATTTAGGAGATACGCAGTATTTT. Translated, it gives CAWSLGTDLGDTQYF. The chain links TRBV30 to TRBJ2-3, with 7 bases lining up with TRBD1. CDR1 and CDR2 (germline): GTSNPN, SVGIG (reference sequence). Trimming cost V 2 bases and J 5 bases; bases outside gene matches: 10. The length of the CDR3 is 15 residues.

This chain joins TRBV18 and TRBJ2-7, with TRBD1 as a possible D gene (5 bases). The CDR3 runs 15 residues. Germline V gives CDR1 KGHSH, CDR2 LQKENI. Deletions cut 3 bases from V and 3 bases from J, with 15 bases between. DNA of the CDR3: TGTGCCAGCTCACCCTCAGGGTCTTTGAACTACGAGCAGTACTTC. It is translated as CASSPSGSLNYEQYF.